The 8 T cell receptor beta chains in this list originate from one sample, sequenced in a study of identical twins. TCRdb called the 5' RACE reads again in MiXCR, with one record for every CDR3 protein. The table lists 450,000 or so distinct CDR3 sequences, 13% to 15% of them singletons, with about 0.97% in the top ten. These data were likewise used in another study, on yellow fever vaccine responses in identical twins.

Input material: CD4+ T cells sorted from blood. All receptors come from a woman aged 18-35 years in good health.

This clonotype occurred a few times. This rearrangement joins TRBV10-3 to TRBJ2-3; D uncertain. This CDR3 spans 15 amino acids. Per germline, CDR1 ENHRY and CDR2 SYGVKD. With 4 bases removed from V and 3 bases from J, the gap between germline ends came to 14 bases. CDR3 loop: CAISAAQGPTDTQYF. The CDR3, as DNA: TGTGCCATCAGTGCGGCTCAAGGACCGACAGATACGCAGTATTTT.

The chain has TRBV4-3 and TRBJ2-2; 8 positions match TRBD2. CDR3 length equals 15 residues. The V gene's germline CDR1 is LGHNA and CDR2 YSLEER. Trimming removed 4 bases from V and 0 bases from J; junction bases left unmatched: 1. CDR3 loop: CASSRSGANTGELFF. CDR3 nucleotides: TGCGCCAGCAGCCGTAGCGGGGCGAACACCGGGGAGCTGTTTTTT.

This clonotype was seen only a few times. The chain employs TRBV12-3 or TRBV12-4 and TRBJ1-5, with TRBD1 as a possible D gene (6 bases). Trimming took 10 bases from V and 0 from J, leaving 16 bases between them. The CDR3 length is 15 residues. CDR3 sequence (DNA): TGTGCCACCAAAACGGGGGCAAGTAGCAATCAGCCCCAGCATTTT. This translates into CATKTGASSNQPQHF.

This sequence joins TRBV12-3 or TRBV12-4 and TRBJ2-7; D possibly corresponds to TRBD1 (5 bases). The ends were cut back, 3 bases at V and 4 bases at J, with 13 bases in the middle. The CDR3 extends over 14 amino acids. CDR3 in DNA: TGTGCCAGCAGTTTGGTGCAGGGCGTTTACGAGCAGTACTTC. It specifies CASSLVQGVYEQYF.

In this sample, this clonotype turned up a few times. The chain employs TRBV5-1 and TRBJ1-1; the match to TRBD1 covers 9 bases. Germline V CDR1 and CDR2: SGHRS, YFSETQ. Trimming removed 4 bases from V and 1 base from J; junction bases left unmatched: 8. The CDR3 length is 16 residues. The CDR3: CASSPKGTGPNTEAFF. The CDR3, as DNA: TGCGCCAGCAGCCCCAAGGGGACAGGGCCGAACACTGAAGCTTTCTTT.

This clonotype was recorded many times. The V gene is TRBV10-3, the J gene TRBJ1-2; D unresolved. The CDR3 is 15 residues long. From germline, CDR1 is ENHRY and CDR2 SYGVKD. V dropped 0 bases and J dropped 4 bases, with 12 bases sitting between them. The CDR3 coding sequence is TGTGCCATCAGTGAGTCGGGCAGTATCAGCTATGGCTACACCTTC. Translated: CAISESGSISYGYTF.

This clonotype came up many times. The rearrangement joins TRBV12-3 or TRBV12-4 to TRBJ2-5; 10 positions match TRBD2. The CDR3 spans 16 residues. Trimming cost V 4 bases and J 3 bases; bases outside gene matches: 8. This chain's CDR3 is CASSSFVTSGKETQYF. The CDR3 DNA reads as TGTGCCAGCAGTTCCTTTGTTACTAGCGGGAAAGAGACCCAGTACTTC.

This clonotype was seen at least ten times. This sequence joins TRBV2 and TRBJ2-3; the D gene could be TRBD1 or TRBD2 (5 bases each). V lost 9 bases, J lost 0 bases, and 10 bases lay in between. From germline, CDR1 is SNHLY and CDR2 FYNNEI. The CDR3 has 13 amino acids. CDR3 DNA: TGTGCCAGGGGACGGAAAAGCACAGATACGCAGTATTTT. Translated: CARGRKSTDTQYF.